The present T cell receptor beta chain was sequenced within a study of monozygotic twins with inflammatory bowel disease. Study results and limitations: People with IBD had fewer clonotypes in common with others than healthy twins did, especially with disease activity.

On this clonotype: Its antigen is unidentified.

TCRalpha along with TCRbeta cDNA was subjected to two nested PCRs lasting about 16 and 10 cycles. With the 5' RACE reads reprocessed, TCRdb shows one record per CDR3 protein and no DNA. The sample totals about 380,000 distinct CDR3 sequences. There are 17 residues in the CDR3. In germline, CDR1 is DFQATT, CDR2 SNEGSKA (reference sequence). Blood (just over 2.4 ml) was collected from every donor individually. The genes are TRBV20-1 and TRBJ1-4. The sequence was collected from a human donor with ulcerative colitis or Crohn's disease, or a healthy co-twin of an affected twin (not recorded which). Material: blood. CDR3 loop: CSARDPRERGFDEKLFF.